These T cell receptor beta chains were read from a single sample in a study of CXCR3-negative and CXCR3-positive naive CD8 T cells. TCRdb re-called the 5' RACE reads; every CDR3 protein appears as one record, without DNA. Across 100,000 or so distinct CDR3 sequences, the top ten clones capture about 0.35% of the sample. The specimen sequenced was naive CXCR3+ CD8+ T cells from blood. The receptors originated from a human donor in good health. Some clones in this sample may be carry-over from other donors' samples. Each CDR3 is given with its conserved first and last residue.

V	J	CDR3
TRBV28	TRBJ2-7	CASKLIGTGAYEQYF
TRBV7-9	TRBJ2-2	CASSGDRIGELFF
TRBV5-1	TRBJ2-3	CASSLEEGITDTQYF
TRBV5-1	TRBJ2-2	CASSLAVAVELFF
TRBV12-3/TRBV12-4	TRBJ1-5	CASSLERSNQPQHF
TRBV7-9	TRBJ1-4	CASSKWSREATNEKLFF
TRBV14	TRBJ2-1	CASSQNNKSTGSSYNEQFF
TRBV29-1	TRBJ1-2	CSVDWGPVGYNYGYTF
TRBV6-5	TRBJ2-7	CASSFSGTHYEQYF
TRBV19	TRBJ1-5	CASSIGTRGNQPQHF
TRBV7-9	TRBJ2-7	CASSFRGQGLPEQYF
TRBV27	TRBJ2-7	CASSLSLAGSYEQYF
TRBV7-9	TRBJ2-1	CASSVTLANEQFF
TRBV9	TRBJ2-7	CASSVGDLLAASYEQYF
TRBV20-1	TRBJ2-5	CSARVMARAQETQYF
TRBV4-1	TRBJ2-1	CASSHGPVAYYNEQFF
TRBV6-4	TRBJ2-1	CASSDSYLAGGAVNEQFF
TRBV9	TRBJ2-1	CASASGDSYNEQFF
TRBV3-1	TRBJ2-5	CASSQDRLAGRGETQYF
TRBV4-3	TRBJ2-7	CASSGSGVRDEQYF
TRBV2	TRBJ2-1	CASSARSSYNEQFF
TRBV6-6	TRBJ1-2	CASSFTTGVFDGYTF
TRBV9	TRBJ2-1	CASSALITGTGGNEQFF
TRBV9	TRBJ2-3	CASSVGGHTDTQYF